This T cell receptor (delta chain) was obtained from a study of gamma-delta T cells after stem cell transplantation. Trimming at V came to 1 base and at J to 0 bases, leaving 11 bases not matched to a gene. Germline V lookup: CDR1 GEAIGNYY, CDR2 EKD. This CDR3 spans 22 amino acids. This clone appeared a few times. A read error is likely here: a far larger clone is one base away. The same CDR3 is also encoded by other DNA sequences in this sample. TCRdb applied CATT to the RT-PCR reads for clone calling. Among about 1,400 delta-chain clones, about 2.5% were seen once, and the ten largest hold roughly 50%.

Material for sequencing was gamma-delta T cells. The receptor was isolated from a human donor. It is not recorded whose cells these are; they may come from a transplant donor. The J gene is TRDJ3, the V gene TRDV2; 13 bases match TRDD3. The CDR3 reads CACDTGGLGDTGGSWDTRQMFF. The CDR3 nucleotides are TGTGCCTGTGACACAGGAGGACTGGGGGATACGGGTGGCTCCTGGGACACCCGACAGATGTTTTTC.